The entry below describes one T cell receptor (beta chain). The sample is drawn from a study of cytomegalovirus exposure and HLA in healthy donors. PCR primers comprised 60 Vbeta and 13 Jbeta primers. Clones were sequenced by immunoSEQ multiplex PCR, and TCRdb holds only the in-frame ones, with some missing. In the table there are some 130,000 clones, around 80% of which are singletons. Germline V gene sequence: CDR1 SEHNR, CDR2 FQNEAQ (reference sequence). Trimming cost V 0 bases and J 6 bases, with 10 bases left between them. CDR3 length: 14 amino acids. Sequenced input: PBMCs. The chain couples TRBV7-9 to TRBJ2-3; D remains ambiguous. The source of this sequence is a human donor in good health. CDR3 in DNA: TGTGCCAGCAGCTTAGCGCTTCGTCGGGATACGCAGTATTTT. Amino acid sequence: CASSLALRRDTQYF.